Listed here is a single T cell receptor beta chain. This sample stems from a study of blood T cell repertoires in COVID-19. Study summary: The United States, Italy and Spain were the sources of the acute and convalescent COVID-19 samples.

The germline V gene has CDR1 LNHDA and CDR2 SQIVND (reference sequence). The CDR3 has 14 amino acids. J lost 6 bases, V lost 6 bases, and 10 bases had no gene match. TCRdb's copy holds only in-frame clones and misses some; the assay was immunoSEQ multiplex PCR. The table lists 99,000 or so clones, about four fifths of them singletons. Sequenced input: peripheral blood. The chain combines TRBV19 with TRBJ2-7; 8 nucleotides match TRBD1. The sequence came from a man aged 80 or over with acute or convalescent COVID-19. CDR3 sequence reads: CASRLTGVWGEQYF. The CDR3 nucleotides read TGTGCCAGTAGGTTGACAGGGGTATGGGGCGAGCAGTACTTC.